This note documents a single TCR beta chain sequence. Antigen: not known. Trimming removed 0 bases from V and 6 bases from J, with 21 bases in between. The length of the CDR3 is 17 residues. Germline V CDR1 and CDR2: SGHDT, YYEEEE. This entry is derived from a study of cytomegalovirus exposure and HLA in healthy donors. Only in-frame clones appear in the TCRdb table, and some are missing; sequencing was by immunoSEQ multiplex PCR. The sample lists approximately 72,000 clones, about 95% occurring once. Study findings and constraints: That first-cohort TCR clusters tended to co-occur in the approximately 110 validation repertoires was found in a later analysis.

This receptor was identified in a woman between 18 and 30 years old in good health and CMV-seronegative. V usage is TRBV5-6 and J usage is TRBJ1-1, with D maybe TRBD1 (6 bases). Sequencing used PBMCs. This CDR3 reads CASSLGPFWGGLPEAFF. Written as DNA, the CDR3 is TGTGCCAGCAGCTTGGGCCCTTTCTGGGGGGGCCTCCCTGAAGCTTTCTTT.